Listed below are T cell receptor beta chains from one sample, sequenced in a study of cytomegalovirus exposure and HLA in healthy donors. Generated by immunoSEQ multiplex PCR, the TCRdb table keeps only in-frame clones and is missing some. The table has more than 150,000 clones, 80% seen once. Sequencing used PBMCs. The receptors come from a man aged 35 to 55 in good health and CMV-seropositive. CDR3s include the opening cysteine and the closing phenylalanine or tryptophan. D genes are given only for firm matches.

>TRBV6-5|TRBD1|.
CASSGTGVYEQYF
>TRBV5-1|.|TRBJ1-3
CASSLGGPSSGNTIYF
>TRBV4-1|.|TRBJ2-1
CASSQDMELSSYNEQFF
>TRBV2|.|TRBJ1-1
CASSQGFSDTEAFF
>TRBV15|.|TRBJ1-5
CATSSRDNNQPQHF
>TRBV27|TRBD1|TRBJ2-7
CASTGQGAYEQYF
>TRBV18|TRBD1|TRBJ2-2
CASSRDRGANTGELFF
>TRBV7-2|.|TRBJ1-5
CASSLVEGNQPQHF
>TRBV30|TRBD1|TRBJ2-2
CAWSLRTGGNTGELFF
>TRBV19|TRBD2|TRBJ2-2
CASSFWTSRGGELFF
>TRBV7-9|.|TRBJ2-2
CASSLSPTLGAGELFF
>TRBV19|TRBD1|TRBJ1-5
CASQGTVNQPQHF
>TRBV14|TRBD2|TRBJ2-1
CASSQTSGGLPKIYNEQFF
>TRBV19|TRBD1|TRBJ1-5
CASSTQGARVNQPQHF
>TRBV7-8|.|TRBJ1-1
CASSLGTGLGSFEAFF
>TRBV19|.|TRBJ1-2
CASSWARYGYTF
>TRBV9|.|TRBJ2-1
CASSVEGGFYNEQFF
>TRBV10-2|TRBD2|.
CASSGTSGIQSPNEQYF
>TRBV5-6|TRBD2|TRBJ2-1
CASSSRGVSYNEQFF
>TRBV6-5|.|TRBJ1-3
CASRRQVPLGNTIYF
>TRBV4-1|.|.
CASSQEENGHYEQYF
>TRBV28|TRBD2|TRBJ2-7
CASTWGAGGAYEQYF
>TRBV19|TRBD2|TRBJ2-5
CATQPSGLAGADRETQYF
>TRBV19|TRBD1|TRBJ1-3
CASSSQGADTIYF
>TRBV4-3|.|TRBJ2-7
CASSQEWVRAEQYF